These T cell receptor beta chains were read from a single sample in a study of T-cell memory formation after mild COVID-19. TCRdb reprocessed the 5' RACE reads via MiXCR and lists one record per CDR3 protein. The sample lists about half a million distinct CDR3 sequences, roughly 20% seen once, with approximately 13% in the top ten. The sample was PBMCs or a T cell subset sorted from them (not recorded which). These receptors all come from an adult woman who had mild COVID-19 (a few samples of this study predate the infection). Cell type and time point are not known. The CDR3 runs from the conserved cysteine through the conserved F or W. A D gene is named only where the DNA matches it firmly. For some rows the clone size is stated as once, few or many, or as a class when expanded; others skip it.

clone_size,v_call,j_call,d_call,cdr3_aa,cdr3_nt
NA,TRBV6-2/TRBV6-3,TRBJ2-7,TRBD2,CASSYLGLAGSGEQYF,TGTGCCAGCAGTTACCTGGGACTAGCGGGGTCTGGCGAGCAGTACTTC
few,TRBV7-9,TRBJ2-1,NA,CASSLAQGFYNEQFF,TGTGCCAGCAGCTTAGCGCAGGGATTTTACAATGAGCAGTTCTTC
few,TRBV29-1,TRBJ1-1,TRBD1,CSVGAIRQGTHTEAFF,TGCAGCGTTGGGGCGATCAGACAGGGGACCCACACTGAAGCTTTCTTT
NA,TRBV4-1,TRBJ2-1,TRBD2,CASSQDRSGGAPNEQFF,TGCGCCAGCAGCCAAGATCGTAGCGGGGGGGCCCCCAATGAGCAGTTCTTC
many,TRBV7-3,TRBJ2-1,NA,CASSQGAYNEQFF,TGTGCCAGCAGCCAGGGCGCCTACAATGAGCAGTTCTTC
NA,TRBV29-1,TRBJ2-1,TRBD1,CSVPDRDVHNEQFF,TGCAGCGTGCCCGACAGGGACGTCCACAATGAGCAGTTCTTC
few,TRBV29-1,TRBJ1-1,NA,CSVVVGLRWTEAFF,TGCAGCGTTGTGGTCGGCCTCCGATGGACTGAAGCTTTCTTT
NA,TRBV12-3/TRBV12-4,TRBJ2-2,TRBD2,CASSYSSGRRTGELFF,TGTGCCAGCAGCTATTCCAGCGGGAGGCGCACCGGGGAGCTGTTTTTT
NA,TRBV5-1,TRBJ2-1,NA,CASSLVGSNNEQFF,TGCGCCAGCAGCTTGGTGGGATCTAACAATGAGCAGTTCTTC
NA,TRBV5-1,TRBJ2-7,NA,CASSLGRSDEQYF,TGCGCCAGCAGCTTGGGCCGATCGGACGAGCAGTACTTC
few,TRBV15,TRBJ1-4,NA,CATSRVGQGGEKLFF,TGTGCCACCAGCAGAGTGGGTCAGGGAGGGGAAAAACTGTTTTTT
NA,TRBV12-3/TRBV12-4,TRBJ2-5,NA,CASSFSVNRETQYF,TGTGCCAGCAGTTTCAGCGTTAATCGAGAGACCCAGTACTTC
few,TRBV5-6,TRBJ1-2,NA,CARRSYGYTF,TGTGCCAGACGGAGCTATGGCTACACCTTC
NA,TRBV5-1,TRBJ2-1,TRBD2,CASRRLAGAEQFF,TGCGCCAGCAGGAGACTAGCGGGAGCTGAGCAGTTCTTC
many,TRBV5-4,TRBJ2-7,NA,CASSDSSTFSYEQYF,TGTGCCAGCAGCGATTCTAGCACCTTCTCCTACGAGCAGTACTTC
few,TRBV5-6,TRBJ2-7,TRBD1,CASSTGQSEQYF,TGTGCCAGCAGCACGGGACAGTCCGAGCAGTACTTC
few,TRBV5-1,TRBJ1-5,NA,CASSSGSGYDQPQHF,TGCGCCAGCAGCTCCGGGTCGGGGTATGACCAGCCCCAGCATTTT
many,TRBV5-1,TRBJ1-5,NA,CASSLGSGENQPQHF,TGCGCCAGCAGCTTAGGGTCAGGGGAAAATCAGCCCCAGCATTTT
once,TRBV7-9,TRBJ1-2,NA,CASSSGAVGNYGYTF,TGTGCCAGCAGCTCGGGGGCTGTGGGAAACTATGGCTACACCTTC
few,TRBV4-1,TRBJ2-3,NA,CASSQAAGAVTDTQYF,TGCGCCAGCAGCCAAGCCGCGGGGGCTGTCACAGATACGCAGTATTTT
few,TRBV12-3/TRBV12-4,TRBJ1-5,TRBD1,CASRPGTGLAQPQHF,TGTGCCAGCAGACCCGGGACAGGGTTGGCGCAGCCCCAGCATTTT
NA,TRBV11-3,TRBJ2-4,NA,CASSLRGGPNIQYF,TGTGCCAGCAGCTTAAGAGGGGGGCCGAACATTCAGTACTTC
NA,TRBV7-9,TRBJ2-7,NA,CASSLGTTGRNDEQYF,TGTGCCAGCAGCTTAGGAACGACGGGGCGTAACGACGAGCAGTACTTC
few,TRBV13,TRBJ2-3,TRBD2,CASSLGTSVSTDTQYF,TGTGCCAGCAGCTTAGGGACTAGCGTGTCCACAGATACGCAGTATTTT
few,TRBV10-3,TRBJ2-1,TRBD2,CAISGSGRAGQFF,TGTGCCATCAGTGGCAGCGGGAGGGCCGGGCAGTTCTTC
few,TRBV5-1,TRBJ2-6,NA,CASSLGASTSSGANVLTF,TGCGCCAGCAGCTTGGGGGCCAGTACCTCCTCTGGGGCCAACGTCCTGACTTTC
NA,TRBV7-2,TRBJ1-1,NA,CASSILGASNTEAFF,TGTGCCAGCAGCATTCTCGGAGCTTCGAACACTGAAGCTTTCTTT
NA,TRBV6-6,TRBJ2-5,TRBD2,CASRGGLAEETQYF,TGTGCCAGCAGGGGTGGACTAGCGGAAGAGACCCAGTACTTC
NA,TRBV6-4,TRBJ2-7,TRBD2,CASLGLADFSYEQYF,TGTGCCAGCCTGGGACTAGCGGATTTCTCCTACGAGCAGTACTTC
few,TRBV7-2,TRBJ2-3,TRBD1,CASSATGGFGTDTQYF,TGTGCCAGCAGCGCCACAGGGGGCTTTGGCACAGATACGCAGTATTTT